This TCR beta chain derives from a study of blood T cell repertoires in COVID-19. Turning to the study itself: Collection of acute and convalescent COVID-19 samples took place in the United States, Italy and Spain.

This CDR3 has 16 residues. From germline, CDR1 is MNHEY and CDR2 SMNVEV (reference sequence). With 7 bases clipped from V and 0 bases from J, the junction kept 9 bases outside the gene matches. Original analysis: Amplification from reference gene primers served as the basis for estimated nucleated cell counts. Profiled with immunoSEQ multiplex PCR; TCRdb holds only in-frame clones, not every one. V, J and clone size were drawn from that table, and D and trimming were deduced from the DNA. The data contain around 100,000 clones, roughly 84% of them seen just once; the ten biggest clones take up 0.8% to 1%.

The sample was peripheral blood. This receptor was taken from a woman in her 70s with acute or convalescent COVID-19. The V call is TRBV27, the J call TRBJ2-3; 8 bases match TRBD2. Written as DNA, the CDR3 is TGTGCCAGCAATCTCCTCGGGGGGGCGAGCACAGATACGCAGTATTTT. Amino acids: CASNLLGGASTDTQYF.